Following are 8 T cell receptor beta chains from one sample sequenced in a study of T-cell reconstitution after alpha-beta-depleted transplantation in children. The TCRbeta library incorporated unique molecular identifiers. TCRdb reprocessed the PCR reads via MiXCR and lists one record per CDR3 protein. Counted here are nearly 550,000 distinct CDR3 sequences, about a sixth occurring once; the ten biggest clones make up 3% to 3.5%. The sample here was PBMCs from the stem cell graft donor, taken from the stem cell graft. Receptors were obtained from a human donor who donated a stem cell graft to a child with acute lymphoblastic leukemia.

This clonotype has a count of ten or more. The V gene is TRBV5-1, the J gene TRBJ2-7, with D hard to call. Germline loops: CDR1 SGHRS, CDR2 YFSETQ. This CDR3 region has 13 residues. V was clipped by 0 bases and J by 5 bases, with 9 bases between them. This CDR3 reads CASSLGPINEQYF. The CDR3 DNA follows: TGCGCCAGCAGCTTGGGCCCGATTAACGAGCAGTACTTC.

This clonotype was counted between two and nine times. The rearrangement uses TRBV27 and TRBJ2-7, with TRBD1 matching 9 bases. Germline values: CDR1 MNHEY, CDR2 SMNVEV (reference sequence). Germline trimming cut 3 bases from V and 9 bases from J; bases unmatched to any gene: 9. The CDR3 has 14 residues. The chain's CDR3 is CASSLWGQGGAQYF. The CDR3 region has the DNA TGTGCCAGCAGTTTGTGGGGACAGGGTGGTGCGCAGTACTTC.

The chain employs TRBV20-1 and TRBJ1-2; D call uncertain. The CDR3 length is 14 residues. CDR1 and CDR2 from the germline V gene are DFQATT and SNEGSKA (reference sequence). Trimming removed 0 bases from V and 4 bases from J, with 12 bases in between. The chain's CDR3 is CSARDPAALYGYTF. CDR3 nucleotides: TGCAGTGCTAGAGATCCGGCCGCCCTCTATGGCTACACCTTC.

The genes are TRBV10-3 and TRBJ1-3; D is undetermined. The V end lost 0 bases, the J end lost 3 bases, and 6 bases lay between the germline ends. CDR3 size: 14 residues. Germline assignment: CDR1 ENHRY and CDR2 SYGVKD. In DNA, the CDR3 is TGTGCCATCAGTGAGTCGGGCCGTGGAAACACCATATATTTT. This sequence encodes CAISESGRGNTIYF.

Only a few counts were recorded for this clonotype. The chain has TRBV20-1 and TRBJ2-3; TRBD2 is a possible D gene (5 bases). CDR1 and CDR2 from the germline V gene are DFQATT and SNEGSKA (reference sequence). The CDR3 is 14 residues long. The V end lost 3 bases, the J end lost 2 bases, and 12 bases lay between the germline ends. The DNA for the CDR3 is TGCAGTGCTAGTTCAGCGGTAGACACAGATACGCAGTATTTT. This gives the protein CSASSAVDTDTQYF.

In its sample, this clonotype was seen a few times. The chain joins TRBV2 to TRBJ1-1; D not certain. Trimming cost V 10 bases and J 7 bases, with 16 bases left between them. CDR3 size: 12 residues. Germline V gene sequence: CDR1 SNHLY, CDR2 FYNNEI. DNA for the CDR3: TGTGCCACCCTGAGTGGGCTGGTTGAAGCTTTCTTT. It translates to CATLSGLVEAFF.

This sequence joins TRBV28 and TRBJ2-3; 9 positions agree with TRBD2. Germline V gene lookup returns CDR1 MDHEN and CDR2 SYDVKM. The CDR3 has 16 amino acids. J was trimmed by 3 bases and V by 3 bases; bases with no gene match: 7. DNA for the CDR3: TGTGCCAGCAGTTTTAATAGCGGGAGATTGACAGATACGCAGTATTTT. Translated: CASSFNSGRLTDTQYF.

The CDR3 DNA is TGTGCCAGCAGCCCGGACAGGGGGCTCCACGAGCAGTACTTC. This gives the protein CASSPDRGLHEQYF. The chain is built from TRBV27 and TRBJ2-7; 11 nucleotides align to TRBD1. The CDR3 is 14 amino acids. Germline V gives CDR1 MNHEY, CDR2 SMNVEV (reference sequence). V lost 6 bases and J lost 5; bases outside the gene matches: 6.